This TCR beta chain was recorded in a study of chemoradiotherapy in HPV16-positive cancers (dated by TCRdb to the early 2020s). Background on the whole study: Functional T-cell assays on cells from two HPV16-positive patients defined candidate HPV-specific T-cell clones and common TCR motifs. The study set out to ask whether T-cell immunity against the HPV oncoproteins E6 and E7 changes over the course of chemoradiotherapy and whether that immunity affects survival. The candidate HPV-specific TCRs and motifs were then tracked in TCR repertoires from around 86 patients with HPV-related cancers. The study at large found these results: Among HPV16-positive patients, expansion of HPV-responsive T cells during chemoradiotherapy was associated with better recurrence-free survival. The functional definition of HPV-specific T cells was derived from only two HPV16-positive patients, and the survival association was reported for HPV16-positive patients. Expansion of candidate HPV-specific clones and E7-related TCR motifs was observed in the tumor microenvironment during treatment, whereas no such expansion was observed for non-HPV-specific T cells.

Because repertoires were sampled repeatedly during chemoradiotherapy, clonal expansion in the tumor microenvironment could be followed. The junction shows trimming of 4 bases on V and 3 bases on J, plus 14 bases between the germline ends. The germline V gene (reference sequence) provides CDR1 SGHKS and CDR2 YYEKEE. The CDR3 numbers 15 residues from cysteine through phenylalanine. The CDR3 DNA has 45 bases and is translated from base 1. Preparation of the library involved the immunoSEQ multiplex PCR assay. TCRdb's version of the immuneACCESS table is confined to in-frame rearrangements and falls short of the full clone set. An unresolved V gene accounts for under half of the shortfall where checked; the remainder is of unknown origin. The table for this sample lists 7,500 to 10,000 clones; roughly four fifths of them were counted only once. Of the sample, around 41% falls within the top ten clones.

To note about this clone: Which antigen it targets is not known. Within one base of it there is no much larger clone, and no base qualities were kept.

The receptor chain draws on TRBV5-5 and TRBJ1-5; the D gene identity is not certain. The sequence was obtained from a human donor with HPV-associated anogenital cancer. The sequenced sample was tumor tissue, obtained from a patient who underwent chemoradiotherapy. The CDR3 reads CASSLLGEFNQPQHF. The bases are TGTGCCAGCAGCCTGCTAGGAGAATTCAATCAGCCCCAGCATTTT. Beyond the CDR3, the reference TRBV5-5 and TRBJ1-5 genes provide the residues; the full variable domain reads: DAGVTQSPTHLIKTRGQQVTLRCSPISGHKSVSWYQQVLGQGPQFIFQYYEKEERGRGNFPDRFSARQFPNYSSELNVNALLLGDSALYLCASSLLGEFNQPQHFGDGTRLSIL.